This TCR beta chain was recovered during a study of regulatory T cells in long-lasting Graves disease. Study-level points and caveats: When disease was persistent, TRBV28, TRBJ1-2 and TRBJ2-5 were the favored segments. Blood alone, not thyroid tissue, was studied.

About this clonotype: Its antigen is unknown.

Time point specified: persistent/refractory GD, antithyroid drugs over 5 years with positive TRAb. RNA from PBMCs was the source of the TCR library. There are 14 residues in the CDR3. Germline assignment: CDR1 MNHNS and CDR2 SASEGT. V was clipped by 6 bases and J by 1 base, with 9 bases between them. HTBI primers from iRepertoire and Arm-PCR of CDR3 regions yielded the TCR beta libraries. How the authors handled the data: Overall, samples carried over 60 TRBV and about 15 TRBJ segments. TCRdb analysed the multiplex PCR reads with MiXCR anew, one entry per CDR3 protein. TCRdb, rather than the study authors, made the V and J calls. There are roughly 500,000 distinct CDR3 sequences in the sample; less than 25% occur only once, and about 8.3% lies in the top ten.

The clonotype was recovered from a female donor with Graves disease. The chain uses TRBV6-1 and TRBJ2-2; D is undetermined. Sequences were derived from peripheral blood mononuclear cells (PBMCs), sampled when the disease was refractory, from a patient treated with antithyroid drugs. DNA for the CDR3: TGTGCCAGCAGGGTTAGCAGGAACACCGGGGAGCTGTTTTTT. Translation: CASRVSRNTGELFF.